The clone carrying this T cell receptor beta chain came up a few times. The data stem from a study of blood T cells in healthy people across ages. As for the study in general: Capturing about one barcoded beta molecule per two T cells was achieved by template switching.

The CDR3 sequence is 18 residues long. Losses at the gene ends were 4 bases for V and 0 bases for J; bases not matched to a gene: 8. Alongside a J-beta primer mix, a sample-barcoded 5' primer served in a second PCR lasting roughly 7 to 11 cycles. One entry per CDR3 protein, called by TCRdb with MiXCR from the 5' RACE reads. The table lists 1.5 million to 2 million distinct CDR3 sequences, roughly 49% of them singletons. The sequence was obtained from a middle-aged woman in good health. The chain carries TRBV12-3 or TRBV12-4 and TRBJ2-1; 11 nucleotides align to TRBD2. The sample was blood. CDR3 bases: TGTGCCAGCAGTTGGGGGCCTAGCGGGGGGCACTCCTACAATGAGCAGTTCTTC. Translation gives CASSWGPSGGHSYNEQFF.